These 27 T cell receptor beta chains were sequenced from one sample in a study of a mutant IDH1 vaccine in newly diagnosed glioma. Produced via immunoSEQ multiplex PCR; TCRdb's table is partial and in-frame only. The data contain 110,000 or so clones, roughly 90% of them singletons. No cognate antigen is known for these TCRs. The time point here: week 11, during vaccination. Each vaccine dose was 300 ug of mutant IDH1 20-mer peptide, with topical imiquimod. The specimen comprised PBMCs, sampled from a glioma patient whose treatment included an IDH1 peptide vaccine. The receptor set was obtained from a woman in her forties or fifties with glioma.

CDR3 in DNA: TGTGCCAGCAGACACGCAGGGGGCTCGATCTATGAGCAGTTCTTC. Protein product: CASRHAGGSIYEQFF. The V call is TRBV6-6, the J call TRBJ2-1; 8 bases align to TRBD1. Looked up from germline, CDR1 is MNHNY and CDR2 is SVGAGI (reference sequence). The CDR3 contains 15 residues. After removal of 6 bases from V and 8 bases from J, the junction contained 12 bases not matched to a gene.

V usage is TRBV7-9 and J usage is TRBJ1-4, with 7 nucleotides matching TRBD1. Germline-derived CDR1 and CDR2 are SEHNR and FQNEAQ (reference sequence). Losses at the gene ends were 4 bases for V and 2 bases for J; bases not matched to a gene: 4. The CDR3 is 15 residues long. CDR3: CASSSDRETNEKLFF. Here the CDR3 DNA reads TGTGCCAGCAGCTCCGACAGGGAGACTAATGAAAAACTGTTTTTT.

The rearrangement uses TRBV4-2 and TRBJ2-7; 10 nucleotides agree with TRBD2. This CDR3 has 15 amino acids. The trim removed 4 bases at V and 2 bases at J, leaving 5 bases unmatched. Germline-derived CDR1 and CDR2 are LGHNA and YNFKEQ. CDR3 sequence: CASSPGTSAAYEQYF. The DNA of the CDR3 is TGTGCCAGCAGCCCCGGGACTAGCGCCGCCTACGAGCAGTACTTC.

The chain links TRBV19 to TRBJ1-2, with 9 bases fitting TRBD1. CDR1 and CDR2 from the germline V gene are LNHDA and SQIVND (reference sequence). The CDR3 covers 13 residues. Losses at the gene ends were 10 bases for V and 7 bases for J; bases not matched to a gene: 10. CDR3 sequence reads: CATTRGQGSGYTF. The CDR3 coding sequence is TGTGCCACCACAAGGGGACAGGGCAGTGGCTACACCTTC.

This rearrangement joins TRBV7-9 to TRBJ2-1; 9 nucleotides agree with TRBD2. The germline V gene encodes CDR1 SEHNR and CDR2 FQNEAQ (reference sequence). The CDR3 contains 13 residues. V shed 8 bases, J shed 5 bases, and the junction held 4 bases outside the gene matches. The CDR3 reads CASWGGRDNEQFF. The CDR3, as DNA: TGTGCCAGCTGGGGCGGGAGGGACAATGAGCAGTTCTTC.

CDR3: CASRDQLAGELFF. Written as DNA, the CDR3 is TGTGCCAGCAGGGACCAGCTCGCCGGGGAGCTGTTTTTT. V is TRBV6-5 and J is TRBJ2-2; D unresolved. This CDR3 has 13 residues. V lost 6 bases and J 6 bases, leaving 11 bases between the germline ends. Germline V CDR1 and CDR2: MNHEY, SVGAGI.

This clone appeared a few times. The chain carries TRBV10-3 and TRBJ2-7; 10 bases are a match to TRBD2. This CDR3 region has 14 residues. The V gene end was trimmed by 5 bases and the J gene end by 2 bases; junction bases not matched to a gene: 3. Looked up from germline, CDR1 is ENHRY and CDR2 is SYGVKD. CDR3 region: CAISPSGRAYEQYF. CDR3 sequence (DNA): TGTGCCATCAGTCCCAGCGGGAGGGCCTACGAGCAGTACTTC.

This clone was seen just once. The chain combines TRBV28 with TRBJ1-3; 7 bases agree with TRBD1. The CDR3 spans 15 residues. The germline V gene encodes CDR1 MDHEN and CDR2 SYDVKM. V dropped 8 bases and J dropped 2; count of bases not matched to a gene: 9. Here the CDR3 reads CASHYRGSAGNTIYF. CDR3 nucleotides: TGTGCCAGCCATTACAGGGGATCGGCTGGAAACACCATATATTTT.

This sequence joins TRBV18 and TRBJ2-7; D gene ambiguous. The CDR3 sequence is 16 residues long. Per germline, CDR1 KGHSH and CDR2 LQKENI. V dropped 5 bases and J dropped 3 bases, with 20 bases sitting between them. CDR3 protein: CASSTTIQQQFYEQYF. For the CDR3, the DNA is TGTGCCAGCTCAACCACCATTCAACAGCAATTCTACGAGCAGTACTTC.

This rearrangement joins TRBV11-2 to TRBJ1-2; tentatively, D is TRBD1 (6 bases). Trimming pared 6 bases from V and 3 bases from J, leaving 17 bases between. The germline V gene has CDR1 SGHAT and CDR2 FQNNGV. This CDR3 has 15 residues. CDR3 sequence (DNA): TGTGCCAGCAGTTCTAGGGGGGCGGTGGACTATGGCTACACCTTC. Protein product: CASSSRGAVDYGYTF.

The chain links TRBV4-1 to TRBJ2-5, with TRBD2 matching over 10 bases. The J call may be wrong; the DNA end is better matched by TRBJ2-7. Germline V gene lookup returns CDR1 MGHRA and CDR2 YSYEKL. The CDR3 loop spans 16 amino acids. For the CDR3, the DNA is TGCGCCAGCAGCCAGGGGACCGGGACTAGCGTTATCGAGCAGTACTTC. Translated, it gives CASSQGTGTSVIEQYF.

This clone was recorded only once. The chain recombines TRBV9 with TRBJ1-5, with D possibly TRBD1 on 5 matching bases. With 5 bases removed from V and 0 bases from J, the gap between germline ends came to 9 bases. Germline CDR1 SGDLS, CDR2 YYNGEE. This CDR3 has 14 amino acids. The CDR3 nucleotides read TGTGCCAGCAGGGGGGACGATAGCAATCAGCCCCAGCATTTT. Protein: CASRGDDSNQPQHF.

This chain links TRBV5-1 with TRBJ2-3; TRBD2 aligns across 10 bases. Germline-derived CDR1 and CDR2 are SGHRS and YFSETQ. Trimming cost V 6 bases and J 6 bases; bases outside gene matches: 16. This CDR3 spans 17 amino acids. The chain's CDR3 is CASTNGDGAGGADTQYF. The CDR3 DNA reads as TGCGCCAGCACTAACGGCGACGGAGCGGGAGGGGCCGATACGCAGTATTTT.

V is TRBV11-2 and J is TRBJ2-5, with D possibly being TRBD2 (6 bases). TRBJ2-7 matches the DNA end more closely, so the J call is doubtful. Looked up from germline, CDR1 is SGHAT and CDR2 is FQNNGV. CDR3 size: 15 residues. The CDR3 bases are TGTGCCAGCAGCTTATCCGATGGGAGGCACTACGAGCAGTACTTC. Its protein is CASSLSDGRHYEQYF.

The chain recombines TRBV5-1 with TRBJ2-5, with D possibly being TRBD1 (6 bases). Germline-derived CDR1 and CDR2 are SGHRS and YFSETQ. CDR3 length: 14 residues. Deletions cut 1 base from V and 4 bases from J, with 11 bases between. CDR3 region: CASSLSWGRETQYF. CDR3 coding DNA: TGCGCCAGCAGCTTGAGTTGGGGGCGAGAGACCCAGTACTTC.

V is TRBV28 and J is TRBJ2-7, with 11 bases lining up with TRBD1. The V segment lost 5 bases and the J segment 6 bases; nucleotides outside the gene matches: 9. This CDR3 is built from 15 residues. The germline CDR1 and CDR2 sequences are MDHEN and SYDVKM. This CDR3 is CASSTPGTGGIEQYF. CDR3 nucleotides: TGTGCCAGCAGTACCCCCGGGACAGGGGGAATCGAGCAGTACTTC.

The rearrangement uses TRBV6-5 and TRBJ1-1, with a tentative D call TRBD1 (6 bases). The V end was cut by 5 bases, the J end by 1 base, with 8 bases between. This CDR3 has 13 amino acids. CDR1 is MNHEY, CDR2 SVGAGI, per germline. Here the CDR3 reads CASSDRPNTEAFF. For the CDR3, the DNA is TGTGCCAGCAGTGACAGGCCGAACACTGAAGCTTTCTTT.

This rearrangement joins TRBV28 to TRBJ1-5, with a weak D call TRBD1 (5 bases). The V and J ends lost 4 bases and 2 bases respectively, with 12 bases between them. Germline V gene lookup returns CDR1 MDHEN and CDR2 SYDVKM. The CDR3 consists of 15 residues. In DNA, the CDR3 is TGTGCCAGCAGTTCACCGACAGAGGGCAATCAGCCCCAGCATTTT. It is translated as CASSSPTEGNQPQHF. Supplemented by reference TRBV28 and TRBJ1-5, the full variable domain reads DVKVTQSSRYLVKRTGEKVFLECVQDMDHENMFWYRQDPGLGLRLIYFSYDVKMKEKGDIPEGYSVSREKKERFSLILESASTNQTSMYLCASSSPTEGNQPQHFGDGTRLSIL.

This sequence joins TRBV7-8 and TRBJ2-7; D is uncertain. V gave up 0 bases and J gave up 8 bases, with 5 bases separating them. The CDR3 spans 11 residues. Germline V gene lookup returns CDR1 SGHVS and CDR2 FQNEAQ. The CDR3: CASSLAQQQYF. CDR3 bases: TGTGCCAGCAGCTTAGCGCAACAGCAGTACTTC.

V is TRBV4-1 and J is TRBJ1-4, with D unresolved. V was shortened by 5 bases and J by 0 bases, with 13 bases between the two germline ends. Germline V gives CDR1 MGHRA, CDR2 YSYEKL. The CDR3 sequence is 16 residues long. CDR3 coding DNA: TGCGCCAGCAGCAAAAGGTCCGATGCAACTAATGAAAAACTGTTTTTT. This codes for CASSKRSDATNEKLFF.

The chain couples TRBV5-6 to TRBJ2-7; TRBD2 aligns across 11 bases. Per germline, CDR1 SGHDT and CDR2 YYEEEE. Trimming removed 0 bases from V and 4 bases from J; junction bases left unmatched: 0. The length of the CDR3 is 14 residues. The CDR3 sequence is CASSLGTSGYEQYF. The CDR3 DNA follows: TGTGCCAGCAGCTTGGGGACTAGCGGGTACGAGCAGTACTTC.

The CDR3 DNA reads as TGTGCCAGCAGCTTCCGACAGTACAACTCTGGGGCCAACGTCCTGACTTTC. Encoded protein: CASSFRQYNSGANVLTF. The J gene is TRBJ2-6, the V gene TRBV9; D might be TRBD1 (5 bases). Per the germline V gene, CDR1 is SGDLS and CDR2 is YYNGEE. V was cut by 4 bases and J by 0 bases, with 14 bases left in between. This CDR3 region has 17 residues.

DNA of the CDR3: TGTGCCAGCAGCCGGACAGGAAGCAATCAGCCCCAGCATTTT. Residues: CASSRTGSNQPQHF. The rearrangement uses TRBV9 and TRBJ1-5; the match to TRBD1 covers 7 bases. The trim removed 4 bases at V and 1 base at J, leaving 2 bases unmatched. The germline gives CDR1 SGDLS, CDR2 YYNGEE. The CDR3 has 14 residues.

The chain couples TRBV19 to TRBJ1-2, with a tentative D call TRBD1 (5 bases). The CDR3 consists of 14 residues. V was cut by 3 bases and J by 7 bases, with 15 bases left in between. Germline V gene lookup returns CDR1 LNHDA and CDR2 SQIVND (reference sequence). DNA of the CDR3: TGTGCCAGTAGTATTAGGAGGGGAGCAGGTGGCTACACCTTC. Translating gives CASSIRRGAGGYTF.

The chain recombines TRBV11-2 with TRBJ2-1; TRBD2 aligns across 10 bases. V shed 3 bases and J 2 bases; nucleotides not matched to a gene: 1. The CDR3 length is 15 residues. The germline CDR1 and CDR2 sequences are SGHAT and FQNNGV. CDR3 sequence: CASSLLAGAYNEQFF. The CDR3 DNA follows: TGTGCCAGCAGCTTGCTAGCGGGAGCCTACAATGAGCAGTTCTTC.

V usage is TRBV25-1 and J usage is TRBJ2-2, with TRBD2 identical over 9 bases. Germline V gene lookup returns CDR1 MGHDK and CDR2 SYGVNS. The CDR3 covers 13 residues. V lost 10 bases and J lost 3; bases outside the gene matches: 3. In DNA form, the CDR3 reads TGTGCCACTAGCGGGACCCACACCGGGGAGCTGTTTTTT. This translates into CATSGTHTGELFF.

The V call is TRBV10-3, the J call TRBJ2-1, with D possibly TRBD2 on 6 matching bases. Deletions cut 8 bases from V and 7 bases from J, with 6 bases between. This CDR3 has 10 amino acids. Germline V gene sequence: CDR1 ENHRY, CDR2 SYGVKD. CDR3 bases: TGTGCCATCGGGGGGAATGAGCAGTTCTTC. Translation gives CAIGGNEQFF.